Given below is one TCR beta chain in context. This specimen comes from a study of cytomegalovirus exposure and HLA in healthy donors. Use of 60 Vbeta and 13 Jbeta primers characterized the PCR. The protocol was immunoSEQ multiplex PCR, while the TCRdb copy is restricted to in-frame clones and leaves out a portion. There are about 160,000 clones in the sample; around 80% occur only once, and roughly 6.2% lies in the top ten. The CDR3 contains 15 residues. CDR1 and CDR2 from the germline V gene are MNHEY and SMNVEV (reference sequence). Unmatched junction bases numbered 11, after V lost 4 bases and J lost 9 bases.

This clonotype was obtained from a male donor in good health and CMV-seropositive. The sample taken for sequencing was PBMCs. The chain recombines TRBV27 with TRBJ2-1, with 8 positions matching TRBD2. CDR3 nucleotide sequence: TGTGCCAGCAGTTCGATAGAGCGGCGGGAGGCTGAGCAGTTCTTC. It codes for CASSSIERREAEQFF.